Listed here is a single TCR beta chain. Sequencing used immunoSEQ multiplex PCR; TCRdb keeps in-frame clones, though not all of them. The repertoire consists of some 420,000 clones, with more than 80% occurring once and the leading ten covering 1% to 1.3%. The entry originates in a study of blood T cell repertoires in COVID-19. The material sequenced was PBMCs or T cells enriched from blood (not recorded which). The receptor comes from a young man who had recovered from COVID-19.

As DNA, the CDR3 is TGTGCCAGCAGCGTGGGCCCCACAGATACGCAGTATTTT. The encoded protein is CASSVGPTDTQYF. The chain combines TRBV7-2 with TRBJ2-3; D uncertain. The CDR3 is 13 residues long. The germline V gene encodes CDR1 SGHTA and CDR2 FQGNSA. V lost 5 bases to trimming and J lost 2 bases, with 8 bases between them.